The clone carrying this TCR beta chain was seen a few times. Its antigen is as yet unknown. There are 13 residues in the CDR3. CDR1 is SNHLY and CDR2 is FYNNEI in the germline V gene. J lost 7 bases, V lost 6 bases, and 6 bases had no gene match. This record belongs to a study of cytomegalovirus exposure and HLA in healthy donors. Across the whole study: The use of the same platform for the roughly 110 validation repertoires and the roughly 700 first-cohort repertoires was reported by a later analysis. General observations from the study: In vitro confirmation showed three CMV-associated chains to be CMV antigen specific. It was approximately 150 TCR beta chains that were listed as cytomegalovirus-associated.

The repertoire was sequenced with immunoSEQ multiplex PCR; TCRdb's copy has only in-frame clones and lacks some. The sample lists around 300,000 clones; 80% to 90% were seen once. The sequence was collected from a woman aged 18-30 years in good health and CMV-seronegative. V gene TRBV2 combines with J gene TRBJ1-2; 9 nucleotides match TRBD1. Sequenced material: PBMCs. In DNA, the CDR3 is TGTGCCAGCAGCGGATGGACAGGGGCTGGCTACACCTTC. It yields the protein CASSGWTGAGYTF.